This T cell receptor beta chain came from a study of OX40 agonist ivuxolimab in advanced cancers. On the study more broadly: Patients in dose escalation had liver, melanoma, kidney or head and neck cancers. Study conclusions and caveats: Among the least clonally expanded were partial responders at 0.1-3.0 mg/kg. Blood T cells, both CD4+ and CD8+, expanded clonally by week 6 at 0.1 to 3.0 mg/kg. Average numbers of expanded clones were greater in CD8+ T cells than in CD4+.

This CDR3 has 14 amino acids. The ends lost 6 bases at V and 6 bases at J; junction bases unmatched: 5. Germline assignment: CDR1 MNHNY and CDR2 SVGAGI (reference sequence). On this clone: Its antigen remains unidentified.

TCRdb keeps only in-frame clones here, not all; method: immunoSEQ multiplex PCR. The table lists about 77,000 clones, less than 95% of them singletons. The sequencing used CD4+ or CD8+ T cells sorted from blood, collected in a trial of the OX40 agonist ivuxolimab. This clonotype was obtained from an adult with an advanced solid tumor such as melanoma, head and neck, liver or kidney cancer. The chain employs TRBV6-6 and TRBJ2-2, with 9 bases fitting TRBD2. The CDR3 here is CASSLAGSAGELFF. DNA of the CDR3: TGTGCCAGCAGCCTAGCGGGGAGCGCCGGGGAGCTGTTTTTT.